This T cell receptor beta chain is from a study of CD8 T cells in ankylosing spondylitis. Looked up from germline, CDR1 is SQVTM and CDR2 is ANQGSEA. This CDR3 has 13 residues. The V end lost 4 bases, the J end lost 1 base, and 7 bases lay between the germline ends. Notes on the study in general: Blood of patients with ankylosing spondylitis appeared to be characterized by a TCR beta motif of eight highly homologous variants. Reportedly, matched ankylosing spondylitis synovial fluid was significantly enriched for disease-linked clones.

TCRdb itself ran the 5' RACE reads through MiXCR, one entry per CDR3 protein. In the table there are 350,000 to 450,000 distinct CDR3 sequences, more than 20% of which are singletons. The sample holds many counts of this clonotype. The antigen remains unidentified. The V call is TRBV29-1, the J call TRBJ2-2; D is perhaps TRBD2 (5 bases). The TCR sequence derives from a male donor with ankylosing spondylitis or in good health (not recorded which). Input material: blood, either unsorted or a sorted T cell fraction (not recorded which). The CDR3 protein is CSVGSVNTGELFF. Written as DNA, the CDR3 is TGCAGCGTTGGTAGCGTGAACACCGGGGAGCTGTTTTTT.